Shown below are 4 T cell receptor beta chains from a single sample sequenced in a study of CD8+CD57+ T cells in acquired aplastic anemia. Researchers used genomic DNA as the template to profile TCR beta VDJ and CDR3. TCRdb passed the reads through MiXCR, listing each CDR3 protein once. This sample has 400,000 to 450,000 distinct CDR3 sequences, with 55% to 70% found just once. Specimen: sorted CD4+, CD8+, or CD8+CD57+ T cells (not recorded which) from PBMCs. Receptors were obtained from a human donor in good health, serving as a control.

This chain uses TRBV7-2 with TRBJ2-3; no clear D gene. The V gene lost 3 bases and the J gene lost 15 bases, with 25 bases spanning the gap. The V gene's germline CDR1 is SGHTA and CDR2 FQGNSA. The CDR3 has 15 amino acids. The CDR3, as DNA: TGTGCCAGCAGCTTTAAGATGAACACTGAAGCTTTCTTTTATTTT. This gives the protein CASSFKMNTEAFFYF.

The chain carries TRBV12-3 or TRBV12-4 and TRBJ1-1, with D unresolved. The V and J ends lost 3 bases and 10 bases respectively, with 12 bases between them. CDR3 size: 12 residues. This CDR3 is CASSFMRRRAFF. The CDR3 bases are TGTGCCAGCAGTTTCATGAGGCGACGAGCTTTCTTT.

Points on this clonotype: At one end, the junction sequence differs from germline, possibly due to a read error. The chain links TRBV7-3 to TRBJ2-1, with a tentative D call TRBD2 (6 bases). This CDR3 is built from 14 residues. Germline lookup yields CDR1 SGHTA and CDR2 FQGTGA. CDR3 nucleotide sequence: TGTGCCAGCAGCCTGTCTGGGAGGTACTACTTGCAGTTATTC. Its translation: CASSLSGRYYLQLF. The whole variable domain, filled in from reference TRBV7-3 and TRBJ2-1, reads GAGVSQTPSNKVTEKGKYVELRCDPISGHTALYWYRQSLGQGPEFLIYFQGTGAADDSGLPNDRFFAVRPEGSVSTLKIQRTERGDSAVYLCASSLSGRYYLQLFGPGTRLTVL.

This rearrangement joins TRBV7-8 to TRBJ2-5, with 8 bases that match TRBD2. CDR3 size: 15 residues. Germline V lookup: CDR1 SGHVS, CDR2 FQNEAQ. After removal of 5 bases from V and 13 bases from J, the junction contained 18 bases not matched to a gene. In DNA, the CDR3 is TGTGCCAGCAGCGTCGGAACGGGGGGGGTCGAGTACTTGTACTTC. Amino acid sequence: CASSVGTGGVEYLYF.